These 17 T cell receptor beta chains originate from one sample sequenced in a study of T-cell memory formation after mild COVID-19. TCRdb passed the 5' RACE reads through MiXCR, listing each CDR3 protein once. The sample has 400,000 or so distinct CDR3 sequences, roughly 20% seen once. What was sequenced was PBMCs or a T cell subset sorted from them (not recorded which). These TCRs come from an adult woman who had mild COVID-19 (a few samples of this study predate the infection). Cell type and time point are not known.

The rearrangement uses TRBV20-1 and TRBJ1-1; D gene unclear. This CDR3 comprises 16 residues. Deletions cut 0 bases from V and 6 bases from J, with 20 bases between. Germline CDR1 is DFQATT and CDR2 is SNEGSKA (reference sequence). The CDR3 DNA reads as TGCAGTGCTAGAGATTTGGTCGTTCATGGGCGCGCTGAAGCTTTCTTT. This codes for CSARDLVVHGRAEAFF.

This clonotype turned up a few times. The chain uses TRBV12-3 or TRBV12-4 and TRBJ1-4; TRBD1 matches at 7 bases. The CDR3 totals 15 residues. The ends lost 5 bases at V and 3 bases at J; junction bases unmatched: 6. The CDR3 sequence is CASSQTGTANEKLFF. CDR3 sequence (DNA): TGTGCCAGCAGTCAGACCGGGACAGCTAATGAAAAACTGTTTTTT.

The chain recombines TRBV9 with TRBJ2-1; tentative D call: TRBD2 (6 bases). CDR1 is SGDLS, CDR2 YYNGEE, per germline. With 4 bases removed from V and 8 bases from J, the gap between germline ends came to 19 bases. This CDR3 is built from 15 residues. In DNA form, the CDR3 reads TGTGCCAGCAGCCCCTGGGACTTTTCGTCGGATGAGCAGTTCTTC. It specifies CASSPWDFSSDEQFF.

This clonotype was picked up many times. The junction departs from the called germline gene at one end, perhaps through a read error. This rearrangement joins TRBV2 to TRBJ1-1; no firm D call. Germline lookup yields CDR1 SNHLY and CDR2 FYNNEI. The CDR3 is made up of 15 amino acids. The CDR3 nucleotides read TGTGCCAGCAGAACCCTGACGGACCCGAACGCTGAAGCTTTCTTT. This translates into CASRTLTDPNAEAFF.

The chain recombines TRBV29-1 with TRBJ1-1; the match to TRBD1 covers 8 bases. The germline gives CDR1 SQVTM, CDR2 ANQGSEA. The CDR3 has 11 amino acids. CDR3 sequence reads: CVGQGNTEAFF. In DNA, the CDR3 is TGCGTCGGACAGGGCAACACTGAAGCTTTCTTT. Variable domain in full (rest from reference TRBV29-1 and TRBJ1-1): SAVISQKPSRDICQRGTSLTIQCQVDSQVTMMFWYRQQPGQSLTLIATANQGSEATYESGFVIDKFPISRPNLTFSTLTVSNMSPEDSSIYLCVGQGNTEAFFGQGTRLTVV.

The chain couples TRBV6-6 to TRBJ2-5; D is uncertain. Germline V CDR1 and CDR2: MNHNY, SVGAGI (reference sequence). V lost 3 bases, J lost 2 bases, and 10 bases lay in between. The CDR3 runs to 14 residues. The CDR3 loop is CASSYGPQQETQYF. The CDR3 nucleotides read TGTGCCAGCAGTTATGGGCCCCAACAAGAGACCCAGTACTTC.

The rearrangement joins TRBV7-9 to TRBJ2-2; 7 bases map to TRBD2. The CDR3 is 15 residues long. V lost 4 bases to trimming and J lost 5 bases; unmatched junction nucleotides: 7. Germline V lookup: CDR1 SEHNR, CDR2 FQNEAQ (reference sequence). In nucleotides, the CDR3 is TGTGCCAGCAGCTCACCGGGACTACGTACCGGGGAGCTGTTTTTT. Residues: CASSSPGLRTGELFF.

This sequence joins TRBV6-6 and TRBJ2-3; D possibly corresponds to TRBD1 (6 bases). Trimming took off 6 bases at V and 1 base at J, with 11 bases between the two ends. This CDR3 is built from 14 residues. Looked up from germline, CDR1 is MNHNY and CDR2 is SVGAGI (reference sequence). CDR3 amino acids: CASREDRRTDTQYF. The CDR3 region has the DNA TGTGCCAGCAGGGAGGACAGACGCACAGATACGCAGTATTTT.

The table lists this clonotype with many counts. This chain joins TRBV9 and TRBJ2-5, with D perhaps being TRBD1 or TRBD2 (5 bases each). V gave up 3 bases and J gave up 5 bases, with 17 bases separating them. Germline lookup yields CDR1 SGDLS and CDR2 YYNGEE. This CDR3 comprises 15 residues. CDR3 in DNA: TGTGCCAGCAGCGCCCAACCTCAGGGACGCGAGACCCAGTACTTC. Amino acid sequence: CASSAQPQGRETQYF.

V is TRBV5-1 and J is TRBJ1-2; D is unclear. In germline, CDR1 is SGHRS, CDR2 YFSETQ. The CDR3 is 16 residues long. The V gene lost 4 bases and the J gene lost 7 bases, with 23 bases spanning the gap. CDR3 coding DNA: TGCGCCAGCAGCCCACGGGAACCCAAAACCTCTCTTGGCTACACCTTC. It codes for CASSPREPKTSLGYTF.

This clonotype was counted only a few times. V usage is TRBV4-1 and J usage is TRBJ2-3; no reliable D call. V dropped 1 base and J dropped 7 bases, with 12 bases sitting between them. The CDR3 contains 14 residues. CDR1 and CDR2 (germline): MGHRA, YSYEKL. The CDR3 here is CASSQVWPQNTQYF. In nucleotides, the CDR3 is TGCGCCAGCAGCCAAGTCTGGCCCCAGAATACGCAGTATTTT.

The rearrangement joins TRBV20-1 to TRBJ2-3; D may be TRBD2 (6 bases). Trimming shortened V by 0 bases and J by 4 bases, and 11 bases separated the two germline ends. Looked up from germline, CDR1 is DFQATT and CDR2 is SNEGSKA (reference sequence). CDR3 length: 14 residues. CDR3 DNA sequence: TGCAGTGCTAGAGATCCCGGGAGACCAGATACGCAGTATTTT. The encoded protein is CSARDPGRPDTQYF.

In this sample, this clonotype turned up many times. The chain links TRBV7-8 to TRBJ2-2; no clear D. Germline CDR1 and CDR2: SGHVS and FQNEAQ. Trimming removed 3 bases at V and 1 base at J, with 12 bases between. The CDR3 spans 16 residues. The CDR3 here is CASSFLPQLNTGELFF. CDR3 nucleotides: TGTGCCAGCAGCTTTCTTCCCCAGTTGAACACCGGGGAGCTGTTTTTT.

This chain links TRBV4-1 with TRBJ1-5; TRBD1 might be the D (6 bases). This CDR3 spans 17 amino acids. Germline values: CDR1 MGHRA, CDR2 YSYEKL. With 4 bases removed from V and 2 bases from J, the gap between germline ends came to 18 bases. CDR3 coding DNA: TGCGCCAGCAGCCCGCGGTGGGGGCAGGAGGGCAATCAGCCCCAGCATTTT. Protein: CASSPRWGQEGNQPQHF.

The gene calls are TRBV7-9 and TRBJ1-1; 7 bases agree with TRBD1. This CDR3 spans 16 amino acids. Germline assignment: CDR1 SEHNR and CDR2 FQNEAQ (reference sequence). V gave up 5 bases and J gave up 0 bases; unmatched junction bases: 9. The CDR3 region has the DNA TGTGCCAGCAGCCCGACAGGGCTTCCAATGAACACTGAAGCTTTCTTT. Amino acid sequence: CASSPTGLPMNTEAFF.

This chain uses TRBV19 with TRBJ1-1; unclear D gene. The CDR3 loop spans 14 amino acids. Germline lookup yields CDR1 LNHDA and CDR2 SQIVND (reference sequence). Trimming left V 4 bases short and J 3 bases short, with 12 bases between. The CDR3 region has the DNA TGTGCCAGTAGTACGGACGGAATTTACACTGAAGCTTTCTTT. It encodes CASSTDGIYTEAFF.

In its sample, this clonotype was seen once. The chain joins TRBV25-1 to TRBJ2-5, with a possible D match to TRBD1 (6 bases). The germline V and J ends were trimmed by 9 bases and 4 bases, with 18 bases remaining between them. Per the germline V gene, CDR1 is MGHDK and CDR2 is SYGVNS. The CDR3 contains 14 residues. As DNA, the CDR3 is TGTGCCAGTCTGGCGGCAGGGGTAAGAGAGACCCAGTACTTC. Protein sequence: CASLAAGVRETQYF.